Listed here are 11 T cell receptor beta chains from one sample, sequenced in a study of blood T cell repertoires in COVID-19. This table comes from immunoSEQ multiplex PCR, and its TCRdb copy is limited to in-frame clones, with some not included. The sample has about 94,000 clones; about 80% are singletons. Sequences were obtained from peripheral blood. The receptors shown here come from a man in his sixties with acute or convalescent COVID-19.

Of note for this clone: The junction does not match germline at one end; this may be a read error. The V gene is TRBV6-5, the J gene TRBJ1-2; a weak D match, TRBD1 (6 bases). The CDR3 consists of 12 residues. Per the germline V gene, CDR1 is MNHEY and CDR2 is SVGAGI. The CDR3 spells CASSRGQGPFFF. Here the CDR3 DNA reads TGTGCCAGCTCCCGGGGCCAGGGGCCTTTCTTCTTC.

This clone appeared a single time. The V gene is TRBV10-3, the J gene TRBJ1-2, with 7 positions matching TRBD1. The CDR3 has 14 residues. Per germline, CDR1 ENHRY and CDR2 SYGVKD. The V gene end was trimmed by 3 bases and the J gene end by 4 bases; junction bases not matched to a gene: 5. CDR3: CAISDPDRFYGYTF. The CDR3 DNA reads TGTGCCATCAGTGACCCGGACAGGTTCTATGGCTACACCTTC.

This chain joins TRBV30 and TRBJ2-2, with a tentative D call TRBD1 (5 bases). The CDR3 runs 15 residues. Germline CDR1 GTSNPN, CDR2 SVGIG (reference sequence). V dropped 0 bases and J dropped 4 bases, with 12 bases sitting between them. The CDR3 here is CAWSVGQGGTGELFF. CDR3 DNA: TGTGCCTGGAGTGTCGGGCAGGGTGGCACCGGGGAGCTGTTTTTT.

The chain couples TRBV15 to TRBJ1-6, with 9 bases lining up with TRBD1. Germline V lookup: CDR1 LNHNV, CDR2 YYDKDF (reference sequence). The CDR3 sequence is 14 residues long. J gave up 9 bases and V 3 bases, and 3 bases lay outside the gene matches. CDR3 region: CATSRTGGGSPLHF. The CDR3 region has the DNA TGTGCCACCAGCAGGACAGGGGGTGGTTCACCCCTCCACTTT.

J is TRBJ1-3 and V is TRBV19; D gene ambiguous. The germline V gene has CDR1 LNHDA and CDR2 SQIVND (reference sequence). The CDR3 has 13 amino acids. The germline V and J ends were trimmed by 5 bases and 4 bases, with 9 bases remaining between them. CDR3 loop: CASSWREGNTIYF. CDR3 in DNA: TGTGCCAGTAGTTGGAGAGAGGGAAACACCATATATTTT.

The chain employs TRBV6-2 or TRBV6-3 and TRBJ1-6, with TRBD1 matching 7 bases. Trimming removed 6 bases from V and 8 bases from J; junction bases left unmatched: 7. Germline CDR1 is MNHEY and CDR2 is SVGEGT. The CDR3 is 14 amino acids. CDR3 sequence (DNA): TGTGCCAGCAGCATCACAGGGGACCATTCACCCCTCCACTTT. It specifies CASSITGDHSPLHF.

The chain uses TRBV12-3 or TRBV12-4 and TRBJ1-5, with 7 bases matching TRBD1. V trimming: 6 bases; J trimming: 6 bases; junction bases outside the gene matches: 5. The CDR3 is 13 amino acids. The CDR3, as DNA: TGTGCCAGCAGCAGACAGGGTCGTCAGCCCCAGCATTTT. The encoded protein is CASSRQGRQPQHF.

This clone appeared a single time. The J gene is TRBJ1-5, the V gene TRBV5-8; TRBD1 aligns across 8 bases. Germline CDR1 and CDR2: SGHTS and YDEGEE. The V segment lost 4 bases and the J segment 5 bases; nucleotides outside the gene matches: 5. The CDR3 runs 14 residues. The CDR3 DNA is TGTGCCAGCAGCCCTGGACAGGGCCATCAGCCCCAGCATTTT. Translation: CASSPGQGHQPQHF. Full variable domain (outside the CDR3, taken from reference TRBV5-8 and TRBJ1-5): EAGVTQSPTHLIKTRGQQATLRCSPISGHTSVYWYQQALGLGLQFLLWYDEGEERNRGNFPPRFSGRQFPNYSSELNVNALELEDSALYLCASSPGQGHQPQHFGDGTRLSIL.

The chain recombines TRBV30 with TRBJ2-1, with 11 bases identical to TRBD2. Germline values: CDR1 GTSNPN, CDR2 SVGIG (reference sequence). With V trimmed by 5 bases and J by 7 bases, 7 bases remained unmatched. The CDR3 totals 14 residues. As DNA, the CDR3 is TGTGCCTGGGAACTAGCGGGGGTAGGAAATGAGCAGTTCTTC. This gives the protein CAWELAGVGNEQFF. The variable domain in full, completed from reference TRBV30 and TRBJ2-1, reads SQTIHQWPATLVQPVGSPLSLECTVEGTSNPNLYWYRQAAGRGLQLLFYSVGIGQISSEVPQNLSASRPQDRQFILSSKKLLLSDSGFYLCAWELAGVGNEQFFGPGTRLTVL.

The chain is built from TRBV25-1 and TRBJ1-1; D is unclear. V was trimmed by 0 bases and J by 3 bases, leaving 5 bases between them. The CDR3 spans 13 residues. Germline loops: CDR1 MGHDK, CDR2 SYGVNS. This CDR3 is CASSEYAYTEAFF. In nucleotides, the CDR3 is TGTGCCAGCAGTGAATATGCGTACACTGAAGCTTTCTTT.

This rearrangement joins TRBV25-1 to TRBJ2-1, with 9 bases that match TRBD2. J gave up 0 bases and V 2 bases, and 5 bases lay outside the gene matches. The length of the CDR3 is 17 residues. Germline CDR1 is MGHDK and CDR2 is SYGVNS. This CDR3 is CASSETGLARSYNEQFF. The CDR3 bases are TGTGCCAGCAGTGAAACGGGACTAGCACGCTCCTACAATGAGCAGTTCTTC.